The 5 T cell receptor beta chains below come from one sample, sequenced in a study of blood T cells in healthy people across ages. Primers used in a second PCR of roughly 6 to 11 cycles were a sample-barcoded 5' primer and a J-beta primer mix. TCRdb itself ran the 5' RACE reads through MiXCR, one entry per CDR3 protein. The table has some 790,000 distinct CDR3 sequences, 29% seen once. The source material was blood. The receptors stem from a woman aged 80 or over in good health.

The genes are TRBV11-2 and TRBJ2-2, with a possible D match to TRBD1 (6 bases). The ends were cut back, 5 bases at V and 2 bases at J, with 9 bases in the middle. Germline assignment: CDR1 SGHAT and CDR2 FQNNGV. The CDR3 extends over 14 amino acids. The CDR3 DNA sequence: TGTGCCAGCAGCGGACAGTTCAACACCGGGGAGCTGTTTTTT. It specifies CASSGQFNTGELFF.

On this clonotype: A read error is possible here, since a much larger clone lies one base away. The chain carries TRBV6-6 and TRBJ2-5; D is perhaps TRBD1 (5 bases). The CDR3 length is 14 residues. The germline CDR1 and CDR2 sequences are MNHNY and SVGAGI (reference sequence). The CDR3 loop is CASRYWGREETQYF. CDR3 in DNA: TGTGCCAGCAGGTACTGGGGCAGAGAAGAGACCCAGTACTTC.

As to this clonotype: Possible read error: a much larger clone is one base away. This chain connects TRBV18 to TRBJ2-7; D tentatively reads TRBD1 or TRBD2 (5 bases each). CDR1 and CDR2 (germline): KGHSH, LQKENI. V lost 0 bases and J 4 bases, leaving 10 bases between the germline ends. This CDR3 has 14 residues. The CDR3 spells CASSPPGPSYEQYF. Written as DNA, the CDR3 is TGTGCCAGCTCACCACCGGGACCAAGTTACGAGCAGTACTTC.

The chain combines TRBV20-1 with TRBJ2-5; 10 bases are a match to TRBD2. The V gene's germline CDR1 is DFQATT and CDR2 SNEGSKA (reference sequence). Trimming at V came to 1 base and at J to 1 base, leaving 3 bases not matched to a gene. This CDR3 spans 15 amino acids. DNA for the CDR3: TGCAGTGCTAGAGGGACTAGCGGCAGCCAAGAGACCCAGTACTTC. Encoded protein: CSARGTSGSQETQYF.

This clonotype was found a few times. The CDR3 DNA reads TGTGCCAGCAGCTTGAAGCAGTCTGCGAAGGGGGGGGGAAAAGAGACCCAGTACTTC. As protein: CASSLKQSAKGGGKETQYF. The V gene is TRBV11-3, the J gene TRBJ2-5; a weak D match, TRBD2 (7 bases). The CDR3 extends over 19 amino acids. The V and J ends lost 3 bases and 3 bases respectively, with 26 bases between them. CDR1 is SGHNT, CDR2 YENEEA, per germline.